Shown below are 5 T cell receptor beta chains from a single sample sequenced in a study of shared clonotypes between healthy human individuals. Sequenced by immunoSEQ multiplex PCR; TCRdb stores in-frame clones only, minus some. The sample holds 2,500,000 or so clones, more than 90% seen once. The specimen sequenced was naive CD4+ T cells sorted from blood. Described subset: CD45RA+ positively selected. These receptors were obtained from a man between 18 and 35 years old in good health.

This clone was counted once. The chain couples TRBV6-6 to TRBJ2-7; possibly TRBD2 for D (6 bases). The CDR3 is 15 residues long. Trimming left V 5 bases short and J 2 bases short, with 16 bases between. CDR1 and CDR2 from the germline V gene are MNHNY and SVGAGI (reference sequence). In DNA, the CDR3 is TGTGCCAGCAGTCGCGGGACTCTAGACACCTACGAGCAGTACTTC. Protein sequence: CASSRGTLDTYEQYF.

As DNA, the CDR3 is TGTGCCAGCTACAACGACGGGGAAAACATTCAGTACTTC. Translation gives CASYNDGENIQYF. The chain uses TRBV6-5 and TRBJ2-4, with D maybe TRBD2 (5 bases). The CDR3 is 13 residues long. Germline CDR1 MNHEY, CDR2 SVGAGI. Trimming left V 8 bases short and J 5 bases short, with 13 bases between.

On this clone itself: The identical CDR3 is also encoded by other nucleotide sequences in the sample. The CDR3 loop reads CASSIGTSGYNEQFF. Here the CDR3 DNA reads TGTGCCAGTAGTATCGGGACTAGCGGTTACAATGAGCAGTTCTTC. The chain recombines TRBV19 with TRBJ2-1, with 11 bases aligning to TRBD2. The CDR3 extends over 15 amino acids. The trim removed 3 bases at V and 4 bases at J, leaving 2 bases unmatched. Germline V gene sequence: CDR1 LNHDA, CDR2 SQIVND (reference sequence).

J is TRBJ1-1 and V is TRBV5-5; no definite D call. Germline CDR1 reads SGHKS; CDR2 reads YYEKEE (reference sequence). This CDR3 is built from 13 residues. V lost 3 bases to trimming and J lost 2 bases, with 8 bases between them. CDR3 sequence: CASSSTSNTEAFF. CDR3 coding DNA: TGTGCCAGCAGCTCTACAAGTAACACTGAAGCTTTCTTT.

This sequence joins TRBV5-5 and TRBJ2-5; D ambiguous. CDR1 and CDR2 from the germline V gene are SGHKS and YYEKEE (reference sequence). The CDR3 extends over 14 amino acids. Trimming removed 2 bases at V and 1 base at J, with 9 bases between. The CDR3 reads CASSFLGSQETQYF. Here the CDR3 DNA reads TGTGCCAGCAGCTTTTTGGGATCCCAAGAGACCCAGTACTTC. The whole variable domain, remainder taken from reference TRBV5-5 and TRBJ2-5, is DAGVTQSPTHLIKTRGQQVTLRCSPISGHKSVSWYQQVLGQGPQFIFQYYEKEERGRGNFPDRFSARQFPNYSSELNVNALLLGDSALYLCASSFLGSQETQYFGPGTRLLVL.